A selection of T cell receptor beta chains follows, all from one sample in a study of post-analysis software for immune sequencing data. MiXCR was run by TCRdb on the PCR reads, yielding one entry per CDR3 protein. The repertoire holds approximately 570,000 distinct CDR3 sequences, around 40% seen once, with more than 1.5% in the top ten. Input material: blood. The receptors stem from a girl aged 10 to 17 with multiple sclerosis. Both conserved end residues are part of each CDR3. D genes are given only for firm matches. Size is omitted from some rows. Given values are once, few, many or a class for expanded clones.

CDR3nt: TGTGCCAGCGGGGACAGGGTCGATGGCTACACCTTC; CDR3aa: CASGDRVDGYTF; v_gene: TRBV12-3/TRBV12-4; abundance: -; d_gene: TRBD1; j_gene: TRBJ1-2
CDR3nt: TGTGCCAGCAGCTTAGAGGGTGGCGGGGAGCTGTTTTTT; CDR3aa: CASSLEGGGELFF; v_gene: TRBV11-2; abundance: -; d_gene: -; j_gene: TRBJ2-2
CDR3nt: TGTGCCAGCAGTTTCAACAGGGTTTCCTACAATGAGCAGTTCTTC; CDR3aa: CASSFNRVSYNEQFF; v_gene: TRBV27; abundance: -; d_gene: -; j_gene: TRBJ2-1
CDR3nt: TGTGCCAGCAGCTTAGCAATGGGACCAGGGTATGGCTACACCTTC; CDR3aa: CASSLAMGPGYGYTF; v_gene: TRBV7-2; abundance: few; d_gene: -; j_gene: TRBJ1-2
CDR3nt: TGCAGTGCCCTAAGCCCGGACAGGGGGCAATGGGGCCAGTACTTC; CDR3aa: CSALSPDRGQWGQYF; v_gene: TRBV20-1; abundance: -; d_gene: TRBD1; j_gene: TRBJ2-5
CDR3nt: TGTGCCAGCAGTTCGGTGCGTTGGGAGCAGTACTTC; CDR3aa: CASSSVRWEQYF; v_gene: TRBV6-2/TRBV6-3; abundance: -; d_gene: -; j_gene: TRBJ2-7
CDR3nt: TGTGCCAGCAGTTTCCCGGACAGCAGCACAGATACGCAGTATTTT; CDR3aa: CASSFPDSSTDTQYF; v_gene: TRBV28; abundance: -; d_gene: -; j_gene: TRBJ2-3
CDR3nt: TGCAGTGCTTATACAGGGGCTGCTAACTATGGCTACACCTTC; CDR3aa: CSAYTGAANYGYTF; v_gene: TRBV20-1; abundance: -; d_gene: TRBD1; j_gene: TRBJ1-2
CDR3nt: TGTGCCAGCAGCGTTGGACTTGCGGGGGGCTCCGAGCAGTACTTC; CDR3aa: CASSVGLAGGSEQYF; v_gene: TRBV9; abundance: -; d_gene: TRBD2; j_gene: TRBJ2-7
CDR3nt: TGCAGCGGCAGGGCAGCTGGCACTGAAGCTTTCTTT; CDR3aa: CSGRAAGTEAFF; v_gene: TRBV29-1; abundance: -; d_gene: -; j_gene: TRBJ1-1
CDR3nt: TGTGCCAGCAGTCTAAACCTGCAAGGGAACCATGGCTACACCTTC; CDR3aa: CASSLNLQGNHGYTF; v_gene: TRBV27; abundance: -; d_gene: -; j_gene: TRBJ1-2
CDR3nt: TGTGCCAGCAGCCTGGACAGGACGGCAGATACGCAGTATTTT; CDR3aa: CASSLDRTADTQYF; v_gene: TRBV12-3/TRBV12-4; abundance: once; d_gene: TRBD1; j_gene: TRBJ2-3
CDR3nt: TGTGCCACGGGGAAAAGCTCCAGCACAGATACGCAGTATTTT; CDR3aa: CATGKSSSTDTQYF; v_gene: TRBV10-3; abundance: once; d_gene: -; j_gene: TRBJ2-3
CDR3nt: TGTGCCAGCAGCTCCCCACTAGCGGCTTACAACGAGCAGTTCTTC; CDR3aa: CASSSPLAAYNEQFF; v_gene: TRBV7-9; abundance: -; d_gene: TRBD2; j_gene: TRBJ2-1
CDR3nt: TGTGCCACCAGCAGAGATATTACAGGGGCCCACACAGATACGCAGTATTTT; CDR3aa: CATSRDITGAHTDTQYF; v_gene: TRBV15; abundance: -; d_gene: TRBD1; j_gene: TRBJ2-3
CDR3nt: TGTGCCAGCAGCCCGGGCGCGGGCAGTTCAACTAATGAAAAACTGTTTTTT; CDR3aa: CASSPGAGSSTNEKLFF; v_gene: TRBV7-6; abundance: once; d_gene: -; j_gene: TRBJ1-4
CDR3nt: TGTGCCAGCAGCGCTACCTATGTCCAGGGCGGCTATGGCTACACCTTC; CDR3aa: CASSATYVQGGYGYTF; v_gene: TRBV7-9; abundance: -; d_gene: -; j_gene: TRBJ1-2
CDR3nt: TGTGCCAGCAGCTTAGGGGTAGGCCAACCTGGGGCCAACGTCCTGACTTTC; CDR3aa: CASSLGVGQPGANVLTF; v_gene: TRBV7-2; abundance: -; d_gene: -; j_gene: TRBJ2-6
CDR3nt: TGTGCCAGCAGTTCGACGGAGCGAGAGACCCAGTACTTC; CDR3aa: CASSSTERETQYF; v_gene: TRBV6-2/TRBV6-3; abundance: -; d_gene: -; j_gene: TRBJ2-5
CDR3nt: TGTGCCAGCAGTTCCGGGACTAGAAATGAGCAGTTCTTC; CDR3aa: CASSSGTRNEQFF; v_gene: TRBV12-3/TRBV12-4; abundance: few; d_gene: TRBD2; j_gene: TRBJ2-1
CDR3nt: TGCAGCGTTTCCGACAGGGGACGCCATGAGCAGTTCTTC; CDR3aa: CSVSDRGRHEQFF; v_gene: TRBV29-1; abundance: few; d_gene: TRBD1; j_gene: TRBJ2-1
CDR3nt: TGTGCCAGCAGGCTCTTAAGACTAGCGGGACTCACAGATACGCAGTATTTT; CDR3aa: CASRLLRLAGLTDTQYF; v_gene: TRBV6-1; abundance: -; d_gene: TRBD2; j_gene: TRBJ2-3
CDR3nt: TGTGCCAGCAGCCCGGGACATCATACCTATGGCTACACCTTC; CDR3aa: CASSPGHHTYGYTF; v_gene: TRBV6-5; abundance: -; d_gene: -; j_gene: TRBJ1-2
CDR3nt: TGTGCCAGTACAGCACCCCTTAGTGACAGGGGGCAGGTAGAGACCCAGTACTTC; CDR3aa: CASTAPLSDRGQVETQYF; v_gene: TRBV11-2; abundance: -; d_gene: TRBD1; j_gene: TRBJ2-5
CDR3nt: TGCGCCAGCAGCTGGTGGCAAACCCCGCCGGGCTACACCTTC; CDR3aa: CASSWWQTPPGYTF; v_gene: TRBV5-1; abundance: -; d_gene: -; j_gene: TRBJ1-2
CDR3nt: TGTGCCAGCAGCCGGGTGGCGGGGGCGGAAGAGACCCAGTACTTC; CDR3aa: CASSRVAGAEETQYF; v_gene: TRBV12-3/TRBV12-4; abundance: -; d_gene: -; j_gene: TRBJ2-5
CDR3nt: TGCAGTGCTAGAGCCCGTGGGACGAACACCGGGGAGCTGTTTTTT; CDR3aa: CSARARGTNTGELFF; v_gene: TRBV20-1; abundance: -; d_gene: -; j_gene: TRBJ2-2
CDR3nt: TGCAGCGTTGATCGGGGGTCGAACACTGAAGCTTTCTTT; CDR3aa: CSVDRGSNTEAFF; v_gene: TRBV29-1; abundance: -; d_gene: -; j_gene: TRBJ1-1
CDR3nt: TGCAGTGCTAACAGGGATGAGTACGAGCAGTACTTC; CDR3aa: CSANRDEYEQYF; v_gene: TRBV20-1; abundance: -; d_gene: -; j_gene: TRBJ2-7
CDR3nt: TGTGCCAGCAGTTCCTCCGGGGGGATGACTGATCAGCCCCAGCATTTT; CDR3aa: CASSSSGGMTDQPQHF; v_gene: TRBV27; abundance: -; d_gene: -; j_gene: TRBJ1-5
CDR3nt: TGTGCCAGCAGCCCCCATGGACAGGATAATTCACCCCTCCACTTT; CDR3aa: CASSPHGQDNSPLHF; v_gene: TRBV12-3/TRBV12-4; abundance: few; d_gene: TRBD1; j_gene: TRBJ1-6
CDR3nt: TGCGCCAGCAGCTTGGAGCGGGGGGGAAACAATGAGCAGTTCTTC; CDR3aa: CASSLERGGNNEQFF; v_gene: TRBV5-1; abundance: -; d_gene: TRBD2; j_gene: TRBJ2-1
CDR3nt: TGTGCCAGCAGTGATGCGGGGGCGAGCAATCAGCCCCAGCATTTT; CDR3aa: CASSDAGASNQPQHF; v_gene: TRBV6-1; abundance: -; d_gene: -; j_gene: TRBJ1-5
CDR3nt: TGCAGTGCTAGAGATCCGAGGGCTTTGGGCTACGAGCAGTACTTC; CDR3aa: CSARDPRALGYEQYF; v_gene: TRBV20-1; abundance: -; d_gene: -; j_gene: TRBJ2-7
CDR3nt: TGTGCCAGCAGTTCTGGACTAGTTGGCGAGCAGTACTTC; CDR3aa: CASSSGLVGEQYF; v_gene: TRBV28; abundance: few; d_gene: TRBD2; j_gene: TRBJ2-7
CDR3nt: TGTGCCAATACCAGGGTAGCAGATACGCAGTATTTT; CDR3aa: CANTRVADTQYF; v_gene: TRBV2; abundance: -; d_gene: -; j_gene: TRBJ2-3
CDR3nt: TGTGCCAGCAGTGAAGCGGGGACAGGGTCCTACGAGCAGTACTTC; CDR3aa: CASSEAGTGSYEQYF; v_gene: TRBV6-1; abundance: few; d_gene: TRBD1; j_gene: TRBJ2-7
CDR3nt: TGTGCCAGCAGCCATGGCTCGAATTACTACGAGCAGTACTTC; CDR3aa: CASSHGSNYYEQYF; v_gene: TRBV3-1; abundance: few; d_gene: -; j_gene: TRBJ2-7
CDR3nt: TGTGCCAGCACCGCGGGACAGGTGAACACTGAAGCTTTCTTT; CDR3aa: CASTAGQVNTEAFF; v_gene: TRBV7-2; abundance: few; d_gene: TRBD1; j_gene: TRBJ1-1
CDR3nt: TGTGCCAGCAGCTCCGGGACTAGCGTTGGTACGCAGTATTTT; CDR3aa: CASSSGTSVGTQYF; v_gene: TRBV7-2; abundance: many; d_gene: TRBD2; j_gene: TRBJ2-3
CDR3nt: TGTGCCAGCAGTGAAGGCCGTGGGGACGTGAACACTGAAGCTTTCTTT; CDR3aa: CASSEGRGDVNTEAFF; v_gene: TRBV2; abundance: -; d_gene: -; j_gene: TRBJ1-1
CDR3nt: TGCGCCAGCAGCTTGGCCTTGGACAGGGCGATGAACTATGGCTACACCTTC; CDR3aa: CASSLALDRAMNYGYTF; v_gene: TRBV5-1; abundance: -; d_gene: TRBD1; j_gene: TRBJ1-2
CDR3nt: TGTGCCAGCGCGCCTAACTTGGGAGAGCAGTACTTC; CDR3aa: CASAPNLGEQYF; v_gene: TRBV18; abundance: few; d_gene: -; j_gene: TRBJ2-5
CDR3nt: TGTGCCAGCAGTTGGGGACTAGCGGGAAATGAGCAGTACTTC; CDR3aa: CASSWGLAGNEQYF; v_gene: TRBV12-3/TRBV12-4; abundance: -; d_gene: TRBD2; j_gene: TRBJ2-7